This record concerns one T cell receptor beta chain sequence. As yet, its antigen is unknown. Libraries were prepared by immunoSEQ multiplex PCR; TCRdb keeps only in-frame clonotypes and omits some of them. The sample yields more than 90,000 clones, around 87% seen once. The CDR3 is 15 residues long. CDR1 and CDR2 (germline): SGHRS, YFSETQ. V was clipped by 0 bases and J by 6 bases, with 13 bases between them. This record belongs to a study of T cell responses to AZD1222 COVID-19 vaccine. Study-wide findings and caveats: As reported, nearly half of all spike-specific TCRs target variant regions that are unmutated. CD4 TCRs covered the whole spike, strongest at regions 160-218 and 743-854. Recipients of AZD1222 seropositive at baseline numbered only 5 or 6. Sampling captured repertoires only after the peak T cell response.

This sequence joins TRBV5-1 and TRBJ2-1; no reliable D call. The sequenced sample was peripheral blood, obtained 28 days after the second AZD1222 dose. The receptor was isolated from an adult who received the AZD1222 COVID-19 vaccine. Written as DNA, the CDR3 is TGCGCCAGCAGCTTGGGACCCGGAGCAGTCAATGAGCAGTTCTTC. Amino acid sequence: CASSLGPGAVNEQFF.